Listed here are 27 T cell receptor beta chains from one sample, sequenced in a study of shared clonotypes between healthy human individuals. This table comes from immunoSEQ multiplex PCR, and its TCRdb copy is limited to in-frame clones, with some not included. This table has over a million clones, approximately 72% appearing once. Material for sequencing was memory CD4+ T cells sorted from blood. As for subset: CD45RA-negative fraction. Every receptor here comes from a man younger than 35 in good health.

In this sample, this clone turned up once. At the DNA level, this CDR3 is encoded by other sequences in the same sample as well. The chain couples TRBV7-9 to TRBJ1-2, with D possibly TRBD1 on 5 matching bases. Germline loops: CDR1 SEHNR, CDR2 FQNEAQ (reference sequence). The V end was cut by 5 bases, the J end by 4 bases, with 8 bases between. The CDR3 runs to 12 residues. DNA of the CDR3: TGTGCCAGCAGCCGAGACAGCTATGGCTACACCTTC. This codes for CASSRDSYGYTF.

The V gene is TRBV5-1, the J gene TRBJ1-1; unclear D gene. Germline V CDR1 and CDR2: SGHRS, YFSETQ. The CDR3 runs to 13 residues. The V and J ends lost 4 bases and 2 bases respectively, with 9 bases between them. The DNA of the CDR3 is TGCGCCAGCAGCCCAAATGTTAACACTGAAGCTTTCTTT. It encodes CASSPNVNTEAFF.

This clone was detected a few times. The chain is built from TRBV6-1 and TRBJ1-2; the D gene is possibly TRBD1 (5 bases). Germline CDR1 is MNHNS and CDR2 is SASEGT. With 4 bases removed from V and 6 bases from J, the gap between germline ends came to 12 bases. This CDR3 contains 13 residues. This CDR3 is CASSVGRVDGYTF. In DNA, the CDR3 is TGTGCCAGCAGTGTTGGCAGGGTGGATGGCTACACCTTC.

V gene TRBV6-5 combines with J gene TRBJ2-2; the D is unclear. The CDR3 runs 11 residues. V gave up 8 bases and J gave up 3 bases, with 4 bases separating them. Germline V gene data show CDR1 as MNHEY and CDR2 as SVGAGI. The CDR3 DNA reads as TGTGCCAGCGGGCACACCGGGGAGCTGTTTTTT. Amino acid sequence: CASGHTGELFF.

This chain joins TRBV7-8 and TRBJ1-1; D is possibly TRBD1 (6 bases). The CDR3 length is 17 residues. Germline V lookup: CDR1 SGHVS, CDR2 FQNEAQ. V gave up 2 bases and J gave up 7 bases, with 23 bases separating them. The CDR3 DNA sequence: TGTGCCAGCAGCTTATGGGCAGGGGCGGACGCAGCGGGTGAAGCTTTCTTT. Its protein is CASSLWAGADAAGEAFF.

The chain employs TRBV6-6 and TRBJ2-7, with D possibly matching TRBD1 (5 bases). Germline V CDR1 and CDR2: MNHNY, SVGAGI (reference sequence). The CDR3 consists of 15 residues. V was shortened by 0 bases and J by 2 bases, with 11 bases between the two germline ends. This chain's CDR3 is CASSYSGPPAYEQYF. The DNA of the CDR3 is TGTGCCAGCAGTTACTCGGGGCCGCCTGCCTACGAGCAGTACTTC.

This rearrangement joins TRBV2 to TRBJ1-3; unclear D gene. The V end was cut by 9 bases, the J end by 6 bases, with 21 bases between. This CDR3 is 15 amino acids long. CDR1 is SNHLY, CDR2 FYNNEI, per germline. The CDR3 DNA reads TGTGCCAGTTCGACATCCTTGGGCATCCCAAACACCATATATTTT. This encodes CASSTSLGIPNTIYF.

V and J are TRBV11-2 and TRBJ2-2; 7 bases line up with TRBD2. CDR1 SGHAT and CDR2 FQNNGV come from the germline V gene. The V gene end was trimmed by 4 bases and the J gene end by 2 bases; junction bases not matched to a gene: 13. The CDR3 totals 18 residues. CDR3 residues: CASSYGLASGKNTGELFF. CDR3 bases: TGTGCCAGCAGCTATGGCCTGGCTAGCGGTAAAAACACCGGGGAGCTGTTTTTT.

The J gene is TRBJ2-7, the V gene TRBV14; 10 bases fit TRBD2. V was clipped by 1 base and J by 3 bases; unmatched bases: 3. Germline CDR1 and CDR2: SGHDN and FVKESK. CDR3 size: 15 residues. The CDR3 here is CASSQASGGVYEQYF. The CDR3 DNA follows: TGTGCCAGCAGCCAAGCGAGCGGGGGGGTCTACGAGCAGTACTTC.

The CDR3 DNA reads as TGTGCCAGCAGCCCCCTGGGGGTCCCCGGGGAGCTGTTTTTT. Its protein is CASSPLGVPGELFF. This rearrangement joins TRBV14 to TRBJ2-2; possibly TRBD1 or TRBD2 for D (5 bases each). CDR1 and CDR2 from the germline V gene are SGHDN and FVKESK. V was pared by 4 bases and J by 6 bases, with 12 bases between. This CDR3 spans 14 amino acids. Based on the CDR3 plus reference TRBV14 and TRBJ2-2, the full variable domain is EAGVTQFPSHSVIEKGQTVTLRCDPISGHDNLYWYRRVMGKEIKFLLHFVKESKQDESGMPNNRFLAERTGGTYSTLKVQPAELEDSGVYFCASSPLGVPGELFFGEGSRLTVL.

This clone occurred many times. V gene TRBV18 combines with J gene TRBJ2-1, with 7 bases that match TRBD1. The CDR3 loop spans 17 amino acids. V lost 6 bases and J lost 6; bases outside the gene matches: 17. Germline-derived CDR1 and CDR2 are KGHSH and LQKENI. The CDR3 is CASSPDTQGTLRNEQFF. The CDR3 DNA sequence: TGTGCCAGCTCCCCGGACACACAGGGGACCCTTCGCAATGAGCAGTTCTTC.

The V gene is TRBV7-2, the J gene TRBJ1-3; weak D call: TRBD1 (5 bases). The V gene lost 5 bases and the J gene lost 4 bases, with 18 bases spanning the gap. Germline V CDR1 and CDR2: SGHTA, FQGNSA. This CDR3 is built from 16 residues. CDR3 nucleotides: TGTGCCAGCAGCCCCGACAGTGGACGTTTAGGAAACACCATATATTTT. This encodes CASSPDSGRLGNTIYF.

The rearrangement uses TRBV12-5 and TRBJ1-1; the match to TRBD1 covers 7 bases. The germline V gene encodes CDR1 LGHNT and CDR2 FRNRAP. Germline trimming cut 1 base from V and 6 bases from J; bases unmatched to any gene: 5. The CDR3 covers 14 residues. The CDR3 DNA follows: TGTGCTAGTGGTTTGGGCACAGGGGTGGCTGAAGCTTTCTTT. Amino acids: CASGLGTGVAEAFF.

The chain has TRBV27 and TRBJ2-7; D is perhaps TRBD1 (5 bases). The V end was cut by 3 bases, the J end by 0 bases, with 6 bases between. CDR1 is MNHEY, CDR2 SMNVEV, per germline (reference sequence). The CDR3 runs 13 residues. The CDR3 reads CASSFDSSYEQYF. CDR3 DNA sequence: TGTGCCAGCAGTTTTGACAGCTCCTACGAGCAGTACTTC.

The V gene is TRBV7-8, the J gene TRBJ2-1; 9 bases map to TRBD1. The CDR3 extends over 15 amino acids. Germline V gene data show CDR1 as SGHVS and CDR2 as FQNEAQ. Trimming at V came to 5 bases and at J to 5 bases, leaving 7 bases not matched to a gene. The CDR3 bases are TGTGCCAGCAGCGTCCGGGACAGGGTCAACAATGAGCAGTTCTTC. Protein product: CASSVRDRVNNEQFF.

The chain joins TRBV10-2 to TRBJ1-6; no clear D. V was cut by 11 bases and J by 7 bases, with 12 bases left in between. The CDR3 covers 12 residues. Germline CDR1 reads WSHSY; CDR2 reads SAAADI. The CDR3 protein is CASDGKNSPLHF. The CDR3 DNA reads TGCGCCTCGGACGGGAAAAATTCACCCCTCCACTTT.

V gene TRBV15 combines with J gene TRBJ2-2; no definite D call. The CDR3 runs 13 residues. Germline-derived CDR1 and CDR2 are LNHNV and YYDKDF (reference sequence). The germline V and J ends were trimmed by 1 base and 6 bases, with 6 bases remaining between them. The CDR3 region is CATSRVASGELFF. The DNA of the CDR3 is TGTGCCACCAGCAGAGTAGCCTCCGGGGAGCTGTTTTTT.

The CDR3 DNA follows: TGCGCCAGCAGCCAAGCTCCCGGGACCCTCACAGATACGCAGTATTTT. Its translation: CASSQAPGTLTDTQYF. The chain is built from TRBV4-3 and TRBJ2-3; tentatively, D is TRBD1 or TRBD2 (5 bases each). V lost 1 base, J lost 2 bases, and 13 bases lay in between. This CDR3 has 16 residues. Germline CDR1 LGHNA, CDR2 YSLEER.

Written as DNA, the CDR3 is TGTGCCAGCCGAAGGGACACGGCGGCTGGCTACACCTTC. It yields the protein CASRRDTAAGYTF. This chain joins TRBV7-2 and TRBJ1-2; D is perhaps TRBD1 (6 bases). The CDR3 sequence is 13 residues long. V shed 8 bases and J shed 7 bases, with 17 bases lying between them. Germline CDR1 reads SGHTA; CDR2 reads FQGNSA.

V and J are TRBV6-1 and TRBJ2-3; TRBD2 agrees at 9 bases. Trimming cost V 3 bases and J 1 base; bases outside gene matches: 2. Germline-derived CDR1 and CDR2 are MNHNS and SASEGT. The CDR3 has 15 amino acids. CDR3 loop: CASSDSGGGTDTQYF. In DNA, the CDR3 is TGTGCCAGCAGTGATAGCGGGGGTGGCACAGATACGCAGTATTTT.

The V call is TRBV19, the J call TRBJ1-1; D call uncertain. CDR3 length equals 13 residues. V was trimmed by 5 bases and J by 3 bases, leaving 10 bases between them. Germline CDR1 LNHDA, CDR2 SQIVND (reference sequence). Written as DNA, the CDR3 is TGTGCCAGTAGTGGGCAGACCTACACTGAAGCTTTCTTT. Its protein product is CASSGQTYTEAFF.

The chain employs TRBV6-1 and TRBJ1-5; no firm D call. The germline V and J ends were trimmed by 5 bases and 9 bases, with 8 bases remaining between them. The CDR3 loop spans 11 amino acids. Germline V gene lookup returns CDR1 MNHNS and CDR2 SASEGT. The DNA of the CDR3 is TGTGCCAGCAGTAACATGGGGCCCCAGCATTTT. Its protein is CASSNMGPQHF.

Turning to this clone: The sample has other DNA sequences that encode this CDR3 too. V and J are TRBV5-6 and TRBJ1-1; TRBD1 is a possible D gene (5 bases). V lost 5 bases and J lost 3, with 8 bases in between. CDR1 is SGHDT and CDR2 is YYEEEE in the germline V gene. The CDR3 consists of 12 residues. This CDR3 reads CASSWGYTEAFF. CDR3 DNA: TGTGCCAGCAGTTGGGGGTACACTGAAGCTTTCTTT.

This clone came up a few times. The same CDR3 also results from other DNA sequences found in this sample. This rearrangement joins TRBV5-6 to TRBJ2-7, with unresolved D. CDR1 SGHDT and CDR2 YYEEEE come from the germline V gene. CDR3 length: 11 residues. V shed 1 base and J shed 7 bases, with 6 bases lying between them. CDR3 sequence: CASSLLGEQYF. CDR3 bases: TGTGCCAGCAGCTTGTTAGGGGAGCAGTACTTC.

The chain employs TRBV2 and TRBJ2-1; a weak D match, TRBD2 (6 bases). The CDR3 totals 15 residues. Germline V CDR1 and CDR2: SNHLY, FYNNEI. Trimming stripped 8 bases from V and 7 bases from J, with 21 bases between. The CDR3 loop reads CASSPVGAGGNEQFF. CDR3 sequence (DNA): TGTGCCAGCTCCCCTGTCGGGGCCGGGGGTAATGAGCAGTTCTTC.

This clone was observed a single time. This rearrangement joins TRBV5-1 to TRBJ2-3; unclear D gene. With 0 bases removed from V and 2 bases from J, the gap between germline ends came to 7 bases. This CDR3 spans 14 amino acids. CDR1 is SGHRS, CDR2 YFSETQ, per germline. The CDR3 DNA reads TGCGCCAGCAGCTTGGGCCCTGTCACAGATACGCAGTATTTT. Translation: CASSLGPVTDTQYF.

This clone came up a few times. This chain connects TRBV6-5 to TRBJ2-7; TRBD1 or TRBD2 may be the D gene (5 bases each). The CDR3 sequence is 11 residues long. V lost 10 bases, J lost 5 bases, and 12 bases lay in between. In germline, CDR1 is MNHEY, CDR2 SVGAGI. The CDR3 bases are TGTGCCACCACACTGGGGGACGAGCAGTACTTC. Protein sequence: CATTLGDEQYF.